Detailed here is one T cell receptor (beta chain). The primer mix had 60 Vbeta and 13 Jbeta primers. Measured with immunoSEQ multiplex PCR; TCRdb has only the in-frame clones, and not every one. This table holds over 150,000 clones, 77% found once. Germline assignment: CDR1 LGHNT and CDR2 FRNRAP. The CDR3 spans 13 residues. Trimming took off 5 bases at V and 2 bases at J, with 9 bases between the two ends. The data belong to a study of cytomegalovirus exposure and HLA in healthy donors. The V and J genes are TRBV12-5 and TRBJ2-5; no clear D gene. The sequence was collected from a young man in good health and CMV-seropositive. The sample taken for sequencing was PBMCs. CDR3 DNA: TGTGCTAGTGGTGTACCTAGGCAAGAGACCCAGTACTTC. Its translation is CASGVPRQETQYF. Full variable domain (missing parts from reference TRBV12-5 and TRBJ2-5): DARVTQTPRHKVTEMGQEVTMRCQPILGHNTVFWYRQTMMQGLELLAYFRNRAPLDDSGMPKDRFSAEMPDATLATLKIQPSEPRDSAVYFCASGVPRQETQYFGPGTRLLVL.